At least ten counts were recorded for the clone carrying this TCR beta chain. Its antigen is not identified. The CDR3 end falls 3 residues outside the read, so it is completed with the germline J gene. TCRdb's copy holds only in-frame clones and misses some; the assay was immunoSEQ multiplex PCR. Listed for the sample are about 28,000 clones, none seen a single time. The data originate from a study of T cell clonality in common variable immunodeficiency. Findings of the study overall: Reportedly, TCR beta sequences from common variable immunodeficiency showed fewer deletions and N-nucleotide insertions.

The CDR3 consists of 17 residues. Unmatched junction bases numbered 5, after V lost 0 bases and J lost 0 bases. Germline lookup yields CDR1 SGHRS and CDR2 YFSETQ. The rearrangement joins TRBV5-1 to TRBJ2-1; TRBD2 matches 8 bases. The specimen was peripheral blood mononuclear cells. The sequence was obtained from a human donor with common variable immunodeficiency. The CDR3 region is CASSLGGGTSSYNEQFF. CDR3 bases read: TGCGCCAGCAGCTTGGGAGGCGGGACTAGCTCCTACAATGAG.